In this sample, the clone carrying this TCR beta chain turned up many times. Its antigen remains unknown. The germline V gene has CDR1 KGHSY and CDR2 FQNENV. The CDR3 has 13 residues. V gave up 2 bases and J gave up 11 bases, with 15 bases separating them. TCRdb re-derived calls from the 5' RACE reads in MiXCR, one entry per CDR3 protein. Found here are around 360,000 distinct CDR3 sequences, approximately 10% of them singletons; the top ten hold roughly a sixth. This record belongs to a study of T cells after yellow fever vaccination. Notes on the study in general: Most primary-vaccination clones reappeared after the booster (about 95% CD4, 88% CD8).

This specimen was PBMCs, taken on the day of the first yellow fever vaccination. The chain recombines TRBV16 with TRBJ1-1; D ambiguous. This receptor was taken from a man younger than 30 who received the YFV17D yellow fever vaccine. The CDR3: CASSQASGLGAFF. CDR3 DNA: TGTGCCAGCAGCCAAGCTTCGGGGTTAGGGGCTTTCTTT. The whole variable domain, remainder taken from reference TRBV16 and TRBJ1-1, is GEEVAQTPKHLVRGEGQKAKLYCAPIKGHSYVFWYQQVLKNEFKFLISFQNENVFDETGMPKERFSAKCLPNSPCSLEIQATKLEDSAVYFCASSQASGLGAFFGQGTRLTVV.